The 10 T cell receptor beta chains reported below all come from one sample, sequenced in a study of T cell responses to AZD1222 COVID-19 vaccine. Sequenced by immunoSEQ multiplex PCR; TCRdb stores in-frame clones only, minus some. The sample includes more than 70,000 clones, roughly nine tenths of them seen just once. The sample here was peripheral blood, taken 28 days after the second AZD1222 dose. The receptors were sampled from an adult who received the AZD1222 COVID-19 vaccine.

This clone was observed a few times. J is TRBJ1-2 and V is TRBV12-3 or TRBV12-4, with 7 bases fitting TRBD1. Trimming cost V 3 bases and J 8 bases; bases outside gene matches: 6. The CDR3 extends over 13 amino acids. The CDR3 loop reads CASSLTGRLGYTF. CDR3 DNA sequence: TGTGCCAGCAGTTTGACAGGGCGGCTGGGCTACACCTTC.

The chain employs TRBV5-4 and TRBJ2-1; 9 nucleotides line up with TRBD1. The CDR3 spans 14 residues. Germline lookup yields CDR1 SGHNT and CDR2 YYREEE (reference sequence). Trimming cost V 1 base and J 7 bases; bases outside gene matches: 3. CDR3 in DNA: TGTGCCAGCAGCTTGAAGACAGGGGGGAATGAGCAGTTCTTC. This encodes CASSLKTGGNEQFF.

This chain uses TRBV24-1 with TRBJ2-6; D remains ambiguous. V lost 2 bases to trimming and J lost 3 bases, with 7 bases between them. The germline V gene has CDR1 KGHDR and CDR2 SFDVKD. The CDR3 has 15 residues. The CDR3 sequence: CATSDSGVGANVLTF. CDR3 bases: TGTGCCACCAGTGATTCGGGTGTTGGGGCCAACGTCCTGACTTTC.

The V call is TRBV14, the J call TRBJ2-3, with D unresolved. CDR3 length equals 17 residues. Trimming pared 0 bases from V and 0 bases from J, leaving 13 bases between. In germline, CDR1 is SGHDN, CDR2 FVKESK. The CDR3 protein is CASSQDVVSGSTDTQYF. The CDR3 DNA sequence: TGTGCCAGCAGCCAAGATGTGGTCTCCGGAAGCACAGATACGCAGTATTTT.

As DNA, the CDR3 is TGTGCCAGCAGCCCCGCCGGGCGCGGGGGGTTTAATGAGCAGTTCTTC. It yields the protein CASSPAGRGGFNEQFF. This rearrangement joins TRBV7-7 to TRBJ2-1; TRBD2 aligns across 8 bases. Looked up from germline, CDR1 is SSHAT and CDR2 is FNYEAQ (reference sequence). V was clipped by 5 bases and J by 7 bases; unmatched bases: 13. CDR3 size: 16 residues.

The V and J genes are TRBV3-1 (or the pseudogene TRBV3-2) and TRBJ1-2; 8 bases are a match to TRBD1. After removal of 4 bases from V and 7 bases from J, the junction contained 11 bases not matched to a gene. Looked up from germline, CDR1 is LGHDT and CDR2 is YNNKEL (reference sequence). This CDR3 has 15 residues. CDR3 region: CASSRGAGGFSGYTF. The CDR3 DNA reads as TGTGCCAGCAGCCGCGGAGCAGGGGGCTTCAGTGGCTACACCTTC.

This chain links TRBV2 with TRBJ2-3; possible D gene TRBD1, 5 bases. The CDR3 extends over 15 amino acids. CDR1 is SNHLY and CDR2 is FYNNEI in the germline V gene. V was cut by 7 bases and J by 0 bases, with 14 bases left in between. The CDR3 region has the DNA TGTGCCAGCATCCCGATGACAGTAAGCACAGATACGCAGTATTTT. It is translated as CASIPMTVSTDTQYF.

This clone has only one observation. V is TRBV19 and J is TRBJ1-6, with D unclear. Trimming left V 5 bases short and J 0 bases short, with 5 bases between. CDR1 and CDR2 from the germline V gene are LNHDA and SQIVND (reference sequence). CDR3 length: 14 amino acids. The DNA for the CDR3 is TGTGCCAGTAGTGTAAGCTCCTATAATTCACCCCTCCACTTT. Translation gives CASSVSSYNSPLHF.

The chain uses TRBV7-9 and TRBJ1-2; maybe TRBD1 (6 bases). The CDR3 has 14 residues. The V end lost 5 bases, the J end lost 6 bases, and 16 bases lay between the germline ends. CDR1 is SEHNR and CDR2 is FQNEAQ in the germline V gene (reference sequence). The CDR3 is CASSPRTDSNGYTF. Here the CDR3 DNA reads TGTGCCAGCAGCCCTAGGACAGACTCCAATGGCTACACCTTC.

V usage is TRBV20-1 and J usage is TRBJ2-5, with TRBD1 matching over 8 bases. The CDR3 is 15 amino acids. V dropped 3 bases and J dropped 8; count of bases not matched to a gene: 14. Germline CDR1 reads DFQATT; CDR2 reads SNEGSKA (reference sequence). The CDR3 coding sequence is TGCAGTGCTAGTTCCCGGACGTCAGGGGGCAGTACCCAGTACTTC. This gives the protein CSASSRTSGGSTQYF.